These T cell receptor beta chains were read from a single sample in a study of regulatory T cells in long-lasting Graves disease. TCRdb redid the calling of the multiplex PCR reads with MiXCR, one entry per CDR3 protein. The sample includes 680,000 or so distinct CDR3 sequences, under 20% of them seen just once. The same sample was also used in a study of T cells in Graves' hyperthyroidism and ophthalmopathy.

Material: peripheral blood mononuclear cells (PBMCs), obtained at new diagnosis, from a patient treated with antithyroid drugs. These receptor sequences come from a woman aged 25 to 39 with Graves disease. Each CDR3 is given with its conserved first and last residue. D genes are given only for firm matches. Clone size is shown for a subset of rows, as once, few, many or a class of expanded clone.

abundance,j_gene,v_gene,d_gene,CDR3nt,CDR3aa
NA,TRBJ1-2,TRBV29-1,NA,TGCAGCGTTGACAGTCGGACTTATGGCTACACCTTC,CSVDSRTYGYTF
few,TRBJ1-1,TRBV5-1,NA,TGCGCCAGCAGACTTAAGGGAGCTAATATGAACACTGAAGCTTTCTTT,CASRLKGANMNTEAFF
few,TRBJ2-7,TRBV19,TRBD1,TGTGCCAGTAGTCCCCGGGCAGGGGGCTTCTCCTACGAGCAGTACTTC,CASSPRAGGFSYEQYF
many,TRBJ2-3,TRBV20-1,TRBD2,TGCAGTGCCCTAGCGGGTAGCACAGATACGCAGTATTTT,CSALAGSTDTQYF
many,TRBJ2-5,TRBV20-1,NA,TGCAGTGCTAGAGTCCCAGCATCAGAGACCCAGTACTTC,CSARVPASETQYF
NA,TRBJ2-5,TRBV30,NA,TGTGCCTGGAGTCTCCCCGCCGAGACCCAGTACTTC,CAWSLPAETQYF
many,TRBJ2-3,TRBV28,NA,TGTGCCAGCAGTCCGGGACTTTTCACAGATACGCAGTATTTT,CASSPGLFTDTQYF
NA,TRBJ2-3,TRBV20-1,TRBD2,TGCAATGCTAGCCAATACGGACTAGCGGGGAAGTATTTT,CNASQYGLAGKYF
few,TRBJ2-1,TRBV5-5,TRBD2,TGTGCCAGCAGCCCCCCCCTTGGCGGGGGGGACTACAATGAGCAGTTCTTC,CASSPPLGGGDYNEQFF
NA,TRBJ2-1,TRBV20-1,NA,TGCAGTGCTAGAGGGGGAGCGGACCCCTACAATGAGCAGTTCTTC,CSARGGADPYNEQFF
NA,TRBJ2-2,TRBV19,TRBD2,TGTGCCAGTAAGAGCGGGGGGGCTGACACCGGGGAGCTGTTTTTT,CASKSGGADTGELFF
NA,TRBJ2-1,TRBV5-6,TRBD2,TGTGCCAGCAGCGCGACTAGCACCCCCCCCTACAATGAGCAGTTCTTC,CASSATSTPPYNEQFF
few,TRBJ2-7,TRBV20-1,TRBD2,TGCAGTGCTAGAGCGAAGCGGGGAACCTACGAGCAGTACTTC,CSARAKRGTYEQYF
NA,TRBJ1-6,TRBV15,NA,TGTGCCACCAGCAGAGATACCGACAGTAACAATTCACCCCTCCACTTT,CATSRDTDSNNSPLHF
few,TRBJ2-3,TRBV2,NA,TGTGCCAGCAGTGAAAGCGCTGGGACTGCGCAGTATTTT,CASSESAGTAQYF
many,TRBJ2-3,TRBV11-2,TRBD2,TGTGCCAGCGGCTTTCCGACTAGCGGGATACCAGATACGCAGTATTTT,CASGFPTSGIPDTQYF
many,TRBJ1-1,TRBV5-1,NA,TGCGCCAGCAGCTTGGAAGGTTTCGAGAGTGAAGCTTTCTTT,CASSLEGFESEAFF
NA,TRBJ1-2,TRBV29-1,NA,TGCAGCGTTGAGGGGGGCGACCCAACCGGCAATGGCTACACCTTC,CSVEGGDPTGNGYTF
many,TRBJ1-1,TRBV28,NA,TGTGCCAGCAGCCCCCCTCCTCCTACTGAAGCTTTCTTT,CASSPPPPTEAFF
few,TRBJ2-1,TRBV18,TRBD2,TGTGCCAGCTCGGTAGCGGGAGGCAGGAATGAGCAGTTCTTC,CASSVAGGRNEQFF
many,TRBJ2-7,TRBV3-1,NA,TGTGCCAGCAGCTCCGGAATCGCCTACGAGCAGTACTTC,CASSSGIAYEQYF
NA,TRBJ2-5,TRBV19,NA,TGTGCCAGTAGTATCAGAAGAGAGGCCCAGTACTTC,CASSIRREAQYF
many,TRBJ2-2,TRBV30,NA,TGTGCCTGGAGTGTCCCCCCCGGGGAGCTGTTTTTT,CAWSVPPGELFF
NA,TRBJ2-3,TRBV2,TRBD2,TGTGCCAGCAGTGAACAGTGGGGGGGGGAACGAGATACGCAGTATTTT,CASSEQWGGERDTQYF
many,TRBJ1-1,TRBV20-1,TRBD1,TGCAGTGCGCTACAGGGGTCGAGCACTGAAGCTTTCTTT,CSALQGSSTEAFF
NA,TRBJ2-3,TRBV24-1,NA,TGTGCCACCAGTGATTTGTGGGGCACAGATACGCAGTATTTT,CATSDLWGTDTQYF
many,TRBJ1-1,TRBV11-2,NA,TGTGCCAGCAGCTCCATCAGGGGTAGGGGCACTGAAGCTTTCTTT,CASSSIRGRGTEAFF
NA,TRBJ2-3,TRBV19,NA,TGTGCCAGTACCCCACGGGGGAGCACAGATACGCAGTATTTT,CASTPRGSTDTQYF
NA,TRBJ2-5,TRBV29-1,TRBD1,TGCAGCCACAGGGCAGGGGGCGAGACCCAGTACTTC,CSHRAGGETQYF
NA,TRBJ2-5,TRBV5-1,TRBD1,TGTGCCAGCAGCTCGGGGACAGGGGGTCTCGAGACCCAGTACTTC,CASSSGTGGLETQYF
NA,TRBJ1-6,TRBV6-1,NA,TGTGCCAGCGGGAGGGACTCGAATTCACCCCTCCACTTT,CASGRDSNSPLHF
NA,TRBJ2-1,TRBV5-5,NA,TGTGCCAGCAGCTTCAGACGGGAGACCTTCTACAATGAGCAGTTCTTC,CASSFRRETFYNEQFF
NA,TRBJ1-3,TRBV30,NA,TGTGCCTGGAGTGACGGAAACACCATATATTTT,CAWSDGNTIYF
few,TRBJ2-1,TRBV12-3/TRBV12-4,TRBD1,TGTGCCAGCAGTTTATCCCAGGGGGCGATCAATGAGCAGTTCTTC,CASSLSQGAINEQFF
NA,TRBJ1-3,TRBV5-6,NA,TGTGCCAGCAGCTTAATTGCGGGGGCCGGTGGAAACACCATATATTTT,CASSLIAGAGGNTIYF
many,TRBJ2-1,TRBV5-1,NA,TGCGCCAGCAGGTCAGGGTCCCCCCTGCATGAGCAGTTCTTC,CASRSGSPLHEQFF
NA,TRBJ2-3,TRBV5-1,NA,TGCGCCAGCAGCCTGACCCAGCCCACAGATACGCAGTATTTT,CASSLTQPTDTQYF
few,TRBJ2-4,TRBV13,NA,TGTGCCAGCAGCTTAGGGGGACACCTAAGATCGAAAAACATTCAGTACTTC,CASSLGGHLRSKNIQYF
many,TRBJ2-1,TRBV6-2/TRBV6-3,NA,TGTGCCAGCAAAGGGGACTTAAATGAGCAGTTCTTC,CASKGDLNEQFF
NA,TRBJ2-2,TRBV7-9,NA,TGTGCCAGCAACATTGCCGGGGGCGGGGAGCTGTTTTTT,CASNIAGGGELFF
few,TRBJ1-6,TRBV20-1,NA,TGCAGTGCTACGATCGGGGATAATTCACCCCTCCACTTT,CSATIGDNSPLHF
NA,TRBJ2-1,TRBV14,NA,TGTGCCAGCAGCCAAACCGGGACTCTGAGTGAGCAGTTCTTC,CASSQTGTLSEQFF
many,TRBJ2-1,TRBV20-1,NA,TGCAGCCATGGGGGTGTCAGCTACAATGAGCAGTTCTTC,CSHGGVSYNEQFF
NA,TRBJ2-3,TRBV19,TRBD2,TGTGCCAGTAGTATAGTGCGAGCGGGAGGGGCGAAGACGTACGATACGCAGTATTTT,CASSIVRAGGAKTYDTQYF
many,TRBJ1-5,TRBV3-1,TRBD1,TGTGCCAGCAGCCAAACAGGGGGCTGGCAGCCCCAGCATTTT,CASSQTGGWQPQHF
many,TRBJ1-3,TRBV6-5,TRBD1,TGTGCCAGCAGTTACTTCCCGGACAGGGTCGGAAACACCATATATTTT,CASSYFPDRVGNTIYF
many,TRBJ2-1,TRBV12-3/TRBV12-4,NA,TGTGCCAGCAGTTTGGGGACTGAGGATGAGCAGTTCTTC,CASSLGTEDEQFF
many,TRBJ2-2,TRBV6-2/TRBV6-3,TRBD1,TGTGCCAGCAGTTTCGGACAGGACACCGGGGAGCTGTTTTTT,CASSFGQDTGELFF